This T cell receptor beta chain emerged from a study of tumor-infiltrating lymphocytes in primary liver carcinoma. Study overall: Subjects consisted of male and female patients aged 30 to 69 years.

Constant-region priming of 500 to 550 ng total RNA yielded TCR beta cDNA. Sequencing libraries for TCR beta derived from three nested multiplex PCR rounds that used slightly modified ARM-PCR. PCR rounds one and two used TRBV1-TRBV30 forward primers with a C-beta reverse primer for approximately 11 cycles each. MiXCR was run by TCRdb on the multiplex PCR reads, yielding one entry per CDR3 protein. This table has 50,000 to 65,000 distinct CDR3 sequences, around 69% appearing once. The germline V and J ends were trimmed by 3 bases and 4 bases, with 12 bases remaining between them. Germline CDR1 MNHEY, CDR2 SVGEGT. The CDR3 spans 14 residues. It was from about 19-30 mg of unsorted bulk tissue that RNA and DNA were co-extracted. Tumor samples were assessed, and every one had over 90% viable tumor cells. With respect to this clonotype: A single base separates this from a much larger clone, so it may be a read error. This likely comes from a read error, as the CDR3 has no conserved phenylalanine or tryptophan at its end.

Sequencing was performed on liver tumor tissue from sampling region 4. Specified subset: tumor region T4, right-lateral pole. The genes are TRBV6-2 or TRBV6-3 and TRBJ1-1; the D gene is possibly TRBD1 (6 bases). The receptor was isolated from a man in his forties with primary liver carcinoma and hepatitis B virus infection. CDR3 region: CASSYSTGLTEAFL. The CDR3, as DNA: TGTGCCAGCAGTTATTCCACAGGGCTCACTGAAGCTTTCTTA.